The clone carrying this TCR beta chain was counted ten times or more. Its antigen is still unknown. The sample originates from a study of CD8 T cells in ankylosing spondylitis. Notes on the study in general: Some motif variants had been reported before (in reactive arthritis synovial fluid and blood). Disease-associated clones were CD8+ and fairly uncommon in peripheral blood. Reported data indicate significant enrichment of disease-linked clones within matched ankylosing spondylitis synovial fluid. Characteristic, it appeared, of ankylosing spondylitis blood was a TCR beta motif of fewer than 10 highly homologous variants.

The germline CDR1 and CDR2 sequences are SGHRS and YFSETQ. The CDR3 is 14 residues long. V trimming: 4 bases; J trimming: 4 bases; junction bases outside the gene matches: 5. By quantitative 5'-RACE with molecular barcodes, the TCR beta libraries were made. TCRdb reprocessed the 5' RACE reads via MiXCR and lists one record per CDR3 protein. The sample records approximately 540,000 distinct CDR3 sequences, 10% to 15% being singletons. The sample consisted of blood, either unsorted or a sorted T cell fraction (not recorded which). This TCR was sampled from a male donor with ankylosing spondylitis. The V call is TRBV5-1, the J call TRBJ2-4; 7 bases fit TRBD1. The CDR3, as DNA: TGCGCCAGCAGCCCCGGGACAGCTAAAAACATTCAGTACTTC. Translation gives CASSPGTAKNIQYF.